These 8 T cell receptor beta chains were all obtained from the same sample, sequenced in a study of cytomegalovirus exposure and HLA in healthy donors. 13 Jbeta primers and 60 Vbeta primers were used for the PCR. Profiling relied on immunoSEQ multiplex PCR, and the TCRdb table lists in-frame clones only, not all of them. The data contain 130,000 to 150,000 clones, over 70% of them seen just once; the ten biggest clones take up 6.7%. The sample consisted of PBMCs. Receptor source: a woman in her forties in good health and CMV-seropositive.

The rearrangement uses TRBV5-1 and TRBJ2-7; no clear D gene. The CDR3 runs 15 residues. With 4 bases removed from V and 2 bases from J, the gap between germline ends came to 16 bases. From germline, CDR1 is SGHRS and CDR2 YFSETQ. CDR3 sequence reads: CASSPEYAKTYEQYF. CDR3 nucleotide sequence: TGCGCCAGCAGCCCCGAGTATGCTAAGACCTACGAGCAGTACTTC.

V is TRBV18 and J is TRBJ1-4; 9 positions match TRBD1. Per germline, CDR1 KGHSH and CDR2 LQKENI. J lost 6 bases, V lost 3 bases, and 5 bases had no gene match. The CDR3 spans 15 residues. The CDR3 DNA sequence: TGTGCCAGCTCACCGCGACAGGGGGGAGATGAAAAACTGTTTTTT. Its translation is CASSPRQGGDEKLFF.

The chain combines TRBV9 with TRBJ2-3; 8 bases line up with TRBD2. Trimming took 6 bases from V and 2 from J; bases not matched to a gene: 11. Germline CDR1 reads SGDLS; CDR2 reads YYNGEE. This CDR3 spans 16 amino acids. The CDR3 DNA follows: TGTGCCAGCAACGACGGGAGGGGTCCAACCACAGATACGCAGTATTTT. It specifies CASNDGRGPTTDTQYF.

The chain carries TRBV5-4 and TRBJ1-1, with D possibly TRBD1 on 5 matching bases. The CDR3 totals 11 residues. V was shortened by 3 bases and J by 7 bases, with 7 bases between the two germline ends. In germline, CDR1 is SGHNT, CDR2 YYREEE (reference sequence). The DNA of the CDR3 is TGTGCCAGCAGCTCGGGGGTTGAAGCTTTCTTT. Its protein product is CASSSGVEAFF.

This chain connects TRBV25-1 to TRBJ1-5; no clear D. Between the trimmed V and J ends, which lost 3 bases and 7 bases, there was a span of 13 bases. Per germline, CDR1 MGHDK and CDR2 SYGVNS. The CDR3 has 14 residues. The CDR3 sequence is CASSDGVRVQPQHF. CDR3 in DNA: TGTGCCAGCAGTGACGGGGTGCGGGTACAGCCCCAGCATTTT. Based on the CDR3 plus reference TRBV25-1 and TRBJ1-5, the full variable domain is EADIYQTPRYLVIGTGKKITLECSQTMGHDKMYWYQQDPGMELHLIHYSYGVNSTEKGDLSSESTVSRIRTEHFPLTLESARPSHTSQYLCASSDGVRVQPQHFGDGTRLSIL.

The V gene is TRBV5-1, the J gene TRBJ1-6; 7 bases align to TRBD1. The trim removed 4 bases at V and 4 bases at J, leaving 2 bases unmatched. CDR3 length: 14 amino acids. CDR1 and CDR2 from the germline V gene are SGHRS and YFSETQ. This CDR3 is CASSEGQYNSPLHF. CDR3 sequence (DNA): TGCGCCAGCAGCGAGGGACAGTATAATTCACCCCTCCACTTT. Looking up the rest from reference TRBV5-1 and TRBJ1-6 gives the full variable domain: KAGVTQTPRYLIKTRGQQVTLSCSPISGHRSVSWYQQTPGQGLQFLFEYFSETQRNKGNFPGRFSGRQFSNSRSEMNVSTLELGDSALYLCASSEGQYNSPLHFGNGTRLTVT.

The chain carries TRBV5-1 and TRBJ2-6; the match to TRBD1 covers 11 bases. Trimming cost V 7 bases and J 1 base; bases outside gene matches: 7. Looked up from germline, CDR1 is SGHRS and CDR2 is YFSETQ. The CDR3 has 17 amino acids. The CDR3 DNA reads as TGCGCCAGCCGAGGGACAGGGGGAGAGTCTGGGGCCAACGTCCTGACTTTC. Translation gives CASRGTGGESGANVLTF.

V gene TRBV6-6 combines with J gene TRBJ1-5, with 10 bases fitting TRBD1. V trimming: 6 bases; J trimming: 3 bases; junction bases outside the gene matches: 2. This CDR3 spans 14 amino acids. Germline CDR1 is MNHNY and CDR2 is SVGAGI (reference sequence). The CDR3 loop reads CASRGQGNNQPQHF. Written as DNA, the CDR3 is TGTGCCAGCAGGGGACAGGGGAACAATCAGCCCCAGCATTTT.